This entry describes one T cell receptor beta chain. Antigen unknown. V lost 6 bases and J 6 bases, leaving 11 bases between the germline ends. This CDR3 is 13 amino acids long. The data stem from a study of CD8 T cells in ankylosing spondylitis. Study observations and caveats: A CD8+ phenotype characterized the disease-linked clones, which were relatively rare in peripheral blood. Blood of patients with ankylosing spondylitis appeared to be characterized by a TCR beta motif of fewer than 10 highly homologous variants. Matched synovial fluid from ankylosing spondylitis patients was reported to be enriched for disease-linked clones.

Molecular-barcoded quantitative 5'-RACE produced these TCR beta libraries. Each CDR3 protein is one row after TCRdb ran MiXCR on the 5' RACE reads. The sample includes under 850,000 distinct CDR3 sequences, roughly 19% seen only once; the top ten take 15% to 20%. The chain employs TRBV12-3 or TRBV12-4 and TRBJ2-2; D is possibly TRBD2 (6 bases). Sequencing used blood, either unsorted or a sorted T cell fraction (not recorded which). This TCR derives from a male donor with ankylosing spondylitis. The CDR3 region is CASSQTRPGELFF. CDR3 nucleotide sequence: TGTGCCAGCAGCCAGACTAGACCCGGGGAGCTGTTTTTT.